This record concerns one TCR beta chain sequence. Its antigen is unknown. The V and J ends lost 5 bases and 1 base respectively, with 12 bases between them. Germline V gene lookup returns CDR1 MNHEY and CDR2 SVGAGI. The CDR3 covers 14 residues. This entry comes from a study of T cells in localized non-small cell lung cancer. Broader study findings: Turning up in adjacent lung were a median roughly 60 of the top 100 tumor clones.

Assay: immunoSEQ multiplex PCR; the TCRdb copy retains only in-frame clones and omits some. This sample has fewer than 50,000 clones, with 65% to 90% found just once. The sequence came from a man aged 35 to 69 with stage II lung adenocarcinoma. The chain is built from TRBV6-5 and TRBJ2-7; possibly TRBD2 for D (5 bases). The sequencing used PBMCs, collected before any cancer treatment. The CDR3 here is CASSPGLRSYEQYF. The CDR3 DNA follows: TGTGCCAGCAGTCCAGGACTTAGATCCTACGAGCAGTACTTC.